This T cell receptor beta chain was sequenced during a study of blood T cell repertoires in COVID-19. Study summary: Samples came from the United States, Italy and Spain, spanning acute and convalescent COVID-19. In each case, the material was cDNA or gDNA derived from T cells, B-cell-depleted T cells, or PBMCs.

The CDR3 runs to 17 residues. Original handling: Cell counts per sample came from amplifying reference gene primers. Sequencing was performed with immunoSEQ multiplex PCR; in TCRdb, only in-frame clones are kept and a portion is missing. From that table come the V and J calls and clone size; the DNA was used to work out D and trimming. Of around 160,000 clones in the sample, around nine tenths were seen once. The sequenced sample consisted of peripheral blood. This sequence joins TRBV12-2 and TRBJ2-7; TRBD2, the table's D call, lacks a check against the DNA. TRBV12-2 is a pseudogene segment. The sequence was collected from a man between 60 and 70 years old with active or convalescent COVID-19. The CDR3 nucleotides are TGTGCAAGTCGCTCCCGGAGGCGGGGGCCCCCTTTTAACGAGCAGTACTTC. Amino acids: CASRSRRRGPPFNEQYF.